This TCR beta chain was recorded in a study of technical replicates of blood from several donors. Trimming stripped 0 bases from V and 4 bases from J, with 15 bases between. CDR3 length equals 16 residues. The germline V gene has CDR1 SGHTA and CDR2 FQGTGA. Clones were read by immunoSEQ multiplex PCR, and TCRdb kept only the in-frame ones, dropping some. The table lists over 55,000 clones, around 84% of them singletons, with just over 5% in the top ten. In this sample, this clone turned up a few times. The source of this sequence is a human donor in good health. Some clones in this sample may be carry-over from other donors' samples. Specimen: PBMCs. V is TRBV7-3 and J is TRBJ1-1, with D perhaps TRBD1 (6 bases). The CDR3 reads CASSLTHRVRVTEAFF. CDR3 DNA sequence: TGTGCCAGCAGCTTAACGCACAGGGTGAGAGTCACTGAAGCTTTCTTT.